The clone carrying this T cell receptor (beta chain) was counted at least ten times. Its antigen is not known. The entry originates in a study of blood T cells in healthy people across ages. CDR3 length: 15 residues. The germline V gene has CDR1 MDHEN and CDR2 SYDVKM. The V end lost 2 bases, the J end lost 7 bases, and 17 bases lay between the germline ends. Study findings and constraints: Both higher diversity and more naive CD4+ cells marked long-lived donors when set against aged donors. As age increased, TCR beta diversity per million T cells fell in a roughly linear fashion.

PCR was performed a second time for roughly 6 to 12 cycles using a sample-barcoded 5' primer and a J-beta primer mix. TCRdb reprocessed the 5' RACE reads with MiXCR, giving one entry per CDR3 protein. This sample has 750,000 to 950,000 distinct CDR3 sequences, with about 27% found just once. The sample was also linked to a second study, of T cells of mothers and their children.

This receptor was taken from a woman aged 40 to 49 in good health. The V and J genes are TRBV28 and TRBJ2-5; weak D call: TRBD1 (6 bases). Sequencing was done on a sample of blood. Here the CDR3 reads CASSLDWTDQGTQYF. CDR3 coding DNA: TGTGCCAGCAGTTTAGATTGGACAGACCAGGGGACCCAGTACTTC.